The 3 T cell receptor beta chains below come from one sample, sequenced in a study of cytomegalovirus exposure and HLA in healthy donors. The PCR had 60 Vbeta and 13 Jbeta primers. Profiled with immunoSEQ multiplex PCR; TCRdb holds only in-frame clones, not every one. This table holds almost 40,000 clones. Material for sequencing was PBMCs. The receptors originated from a woman in her twenties or thirties in good health and CMV-seropositive.

V gene TRBV10-2 combines with J gene TRBJ1-5; D call uncertain. This CDR3 is built from 15 residues. Germline V gene data show CDR1 as WSHSY and CDR2 as SAAADI. V was shortened by 7 bases and J by 5 bases, with 18 bases between the two germline ends. CDR3 DNA sequence: TGCGCCAGCACCCCGGGAAGGATGCTTGATCAGCCCCAGCATTTT. It specifies CASTPGRMLDQPQHF.

The rearrangement joins TRBV6-1 to TRBJ2-1; 12 bases line up with TRBD2. The junction had 8 bases not matched to a gene; V was cut back by 2 bases and J by 9 bases. Germline assignment: CDR1 MNHNS and CDR2 SASEGT. CDR3 length: 16 amino acids. CDR3: CASSEFLAGGPGEQFF. CDR3 nucleotides: TGTGCCAGCAGTGAATTCCTAGCGGGGGGGCCGGGTGAGCAGTTCTTC.

V and J are TRBV5-1 and TRBJ2-3; 10 bases align to TRBD2. Germline CDR1 reads SGHRS; CDR2 reads YFSETQ. The CDR3 runs 15 residues. V trimming: 9 bases; J trimming: 4 bases; junction bases outside the gene matches: 11. The CDR3 region has the DNA TGCGCCACCAATGACCCTAGCGGGGGCCCAGATACGCAGTATTTT. Translating gives CATNDPSGGPDTQYF.